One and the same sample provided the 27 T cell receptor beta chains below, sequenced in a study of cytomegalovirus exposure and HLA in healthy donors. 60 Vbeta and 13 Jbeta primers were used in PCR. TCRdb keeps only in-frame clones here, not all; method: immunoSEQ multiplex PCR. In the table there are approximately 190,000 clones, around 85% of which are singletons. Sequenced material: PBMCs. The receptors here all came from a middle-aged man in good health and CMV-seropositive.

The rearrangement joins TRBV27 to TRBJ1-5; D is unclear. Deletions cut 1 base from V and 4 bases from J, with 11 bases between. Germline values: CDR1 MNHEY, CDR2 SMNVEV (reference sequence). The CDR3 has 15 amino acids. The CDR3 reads CASSLLGRSNQPQHF. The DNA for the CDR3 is TGTGCCAGCAGTTTATTAGGCAGGTCGAATCAGCCCCAGCATTTT.

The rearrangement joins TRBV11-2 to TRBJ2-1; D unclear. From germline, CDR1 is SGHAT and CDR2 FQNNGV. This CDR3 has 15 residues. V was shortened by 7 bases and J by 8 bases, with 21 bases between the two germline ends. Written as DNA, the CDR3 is TGTGCCAGCATCCTTAGGCAGGCTATTTGGGATGAGCAGTTCTTC. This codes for CASILRQAIWDEQFF.

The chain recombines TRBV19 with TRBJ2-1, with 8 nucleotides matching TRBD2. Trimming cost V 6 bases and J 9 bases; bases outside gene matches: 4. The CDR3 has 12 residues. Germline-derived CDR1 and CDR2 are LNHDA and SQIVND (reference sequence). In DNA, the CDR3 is TGTGCCAGTAGACGGGGGGGCGGTGAGCAGTTCTTC. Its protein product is CASRRGGGEQFF.

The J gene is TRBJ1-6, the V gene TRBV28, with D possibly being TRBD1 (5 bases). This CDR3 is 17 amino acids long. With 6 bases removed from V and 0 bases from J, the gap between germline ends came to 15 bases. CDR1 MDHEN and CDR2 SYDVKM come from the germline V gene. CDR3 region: CASSLPSGLSYNSPLHF. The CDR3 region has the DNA TGTGCCAGCAGCCTTCCGTCGGGACTCTCCTATAATTCACCCCTCCACTTT.

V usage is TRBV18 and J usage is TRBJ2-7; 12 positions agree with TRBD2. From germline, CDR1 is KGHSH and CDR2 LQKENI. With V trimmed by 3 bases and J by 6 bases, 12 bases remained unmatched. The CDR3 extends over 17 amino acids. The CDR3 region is CASSPSPGTLAGGEQYF. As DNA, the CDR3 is TGTGCCAGCTCACCTAGTCCCGGGACACTAGCGGGGGGCGAGCAGTACTTC. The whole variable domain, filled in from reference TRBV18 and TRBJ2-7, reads NAGVMQNPRHLVRRRGQEARLRCSPMKGHSHVYWYRQLPEEGLKFMVYLQKENIIDESGMPKERFSAEFPKEGPSILRIQQVVRGDSAAYFCASSPSPGTLAGGEQYFGPGTRLTVT.

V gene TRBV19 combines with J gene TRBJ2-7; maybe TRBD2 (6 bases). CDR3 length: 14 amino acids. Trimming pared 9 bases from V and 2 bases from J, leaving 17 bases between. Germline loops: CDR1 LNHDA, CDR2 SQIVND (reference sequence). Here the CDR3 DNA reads TGTGCCAGCCGGGCCGGGGACTTCCCCTACGAGCAGTACTTC. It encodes CASRAGDFPYEQYF.

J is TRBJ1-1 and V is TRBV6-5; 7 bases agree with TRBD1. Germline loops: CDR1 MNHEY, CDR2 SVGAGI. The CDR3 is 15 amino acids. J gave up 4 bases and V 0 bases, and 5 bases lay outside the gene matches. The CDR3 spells CASSYSRGPSTEAFF. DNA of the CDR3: TGTGCCAGCAGTTACTCGAGGGGGCCAAGCACTGAAGCTTTCTTT.

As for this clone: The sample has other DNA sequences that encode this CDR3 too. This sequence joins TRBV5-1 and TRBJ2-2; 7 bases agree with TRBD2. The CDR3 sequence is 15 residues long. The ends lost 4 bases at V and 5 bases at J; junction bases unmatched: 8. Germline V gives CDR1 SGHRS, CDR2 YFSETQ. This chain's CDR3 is CASSTQRGRTGELFF. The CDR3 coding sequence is TGCGCCAGCAGCACCCAGCGGGGTCGGACCGGGGAGCTGTTTTTT.

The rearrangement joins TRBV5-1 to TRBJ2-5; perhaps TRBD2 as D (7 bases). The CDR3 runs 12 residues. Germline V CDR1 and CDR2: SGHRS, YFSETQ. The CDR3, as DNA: TGCGATTGGGGGGGGCGAGGGGAGACCCAGTACTTC. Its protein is CDWGGRGETQYF.

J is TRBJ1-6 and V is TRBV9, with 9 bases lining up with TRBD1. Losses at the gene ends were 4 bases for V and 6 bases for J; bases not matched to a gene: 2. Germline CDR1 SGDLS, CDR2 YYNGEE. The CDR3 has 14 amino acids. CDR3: CASSQGQGNSPLHF. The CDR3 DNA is TGTGCCAGCAGCCAGGGACAGGGTAATTCACCCCTCCACTTT. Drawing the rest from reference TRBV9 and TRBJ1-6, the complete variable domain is DSGVTQTPKHLITATGQRVTLRCSPRSGDLSVYWYQQSLDQGLQFLIQYYNGEERAKGNILERFSAQQFPDLHSELNLSSLELGDSALYFCASSQGQGNSPLHFGNGTRLTVT.

The CDR3 bases are TGTGCCAGCAGCTTGGACGGGGGGGGCACAGATACGCAGTATTTT. Its protein is CASSLDGGGTDTQYF. This chain links TRBV11-2 with TRBJ2-3; TRBD2 matches 8 bases. The germline V gene encodes CDR1 SGHAT and CDR2 FQNNGV. V was clipped by 3 bases and J by 1 base; unmatched bases: 3. This CDR3 region has 15 residues.

CDR3 in amino acids: CASSPQGHTDTQYF. The DNA of the CDR3 is TGTGCCAGCAGCCCACAGGGACACACAGATACGCAGTATTTT. The chain couples TRBV9 to TRBJ2-3; D is perhaps TRBD1 (6 bases). Germline CDR1 and CDR2: SGDLS and YYNGEE. This CDR3 has 14 residues. Trimming took 4 bases from V and 2 from J, leaving 11 bases between them. The full variable domain, rest sourced from reference TRBV9 and TRBJ2-3, is DSGVTQTPKHLITATGQRVTLRCSPRSGDLSVYWYQQSLDQGLQFLIQYYNGEERAKGNILERFSAQQFPDLHSELNLSSLELGDSALYFCASSPQGHTDTQYFGPGTRLTVL.

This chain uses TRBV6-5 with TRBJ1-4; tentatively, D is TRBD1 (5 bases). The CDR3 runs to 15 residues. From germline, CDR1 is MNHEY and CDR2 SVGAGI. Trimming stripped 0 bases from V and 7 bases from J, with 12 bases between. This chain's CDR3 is CASSYSTGGREKLFF. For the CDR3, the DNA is TGTGCCAGCAGTTACTCAACGGGGGGACGTGAAAAACTGTTTTTT.

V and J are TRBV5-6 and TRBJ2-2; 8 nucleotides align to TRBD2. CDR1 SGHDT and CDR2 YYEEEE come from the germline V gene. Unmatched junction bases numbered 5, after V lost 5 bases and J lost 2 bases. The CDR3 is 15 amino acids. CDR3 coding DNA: TGTGCCAGCAGTTTAGCGGGGCGAAACACCGGGGAGCTGTTTTTT. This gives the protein CASSLAGRNTGELFF.

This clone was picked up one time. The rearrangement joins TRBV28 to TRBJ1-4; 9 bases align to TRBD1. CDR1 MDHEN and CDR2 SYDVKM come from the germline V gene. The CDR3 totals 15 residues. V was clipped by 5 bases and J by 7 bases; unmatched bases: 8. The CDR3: CASSPRQGGSEKLFF. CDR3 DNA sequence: TGTGCCAGCAGTCCAAGACAGGGGGGCTCTGAAAAACTGTTTTTT.

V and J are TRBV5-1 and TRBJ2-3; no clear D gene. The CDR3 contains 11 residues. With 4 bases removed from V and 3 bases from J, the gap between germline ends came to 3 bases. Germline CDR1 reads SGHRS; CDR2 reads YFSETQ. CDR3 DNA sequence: TGCGCCAGCAGCCTAACAGATACGCAGTATTTT. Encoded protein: CASSLTDTQYF.

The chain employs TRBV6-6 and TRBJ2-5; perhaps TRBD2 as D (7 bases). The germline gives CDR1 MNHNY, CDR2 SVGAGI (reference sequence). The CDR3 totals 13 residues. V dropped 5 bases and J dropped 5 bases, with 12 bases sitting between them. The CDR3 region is CASSGGARETQYF. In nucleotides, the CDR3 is TGTGCCAGCAGTGGGGGGGCGCGGGAGACCCAGTACTTC.

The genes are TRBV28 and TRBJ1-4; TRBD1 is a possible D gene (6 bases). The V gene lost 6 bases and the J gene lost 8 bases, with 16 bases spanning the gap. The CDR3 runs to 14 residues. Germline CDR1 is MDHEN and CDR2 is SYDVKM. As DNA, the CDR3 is TGTGCCAGCAGCCCACAGGGCTTCGGGGAAAAACTGTTTTTT. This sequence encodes CASSPQGFGEKLFF.

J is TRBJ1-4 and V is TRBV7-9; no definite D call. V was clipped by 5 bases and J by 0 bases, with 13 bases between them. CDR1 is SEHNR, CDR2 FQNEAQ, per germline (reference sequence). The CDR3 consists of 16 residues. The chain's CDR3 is CASSDDIRATNEKLFF. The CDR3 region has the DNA TGTGCCAGCAGCGACGACATTAGAGCAACTAATGAAAAACTGTTTTTT.

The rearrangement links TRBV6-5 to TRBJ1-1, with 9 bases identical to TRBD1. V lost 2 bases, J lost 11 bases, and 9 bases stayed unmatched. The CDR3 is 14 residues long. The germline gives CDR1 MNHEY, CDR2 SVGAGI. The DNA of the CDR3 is TGTGCCAGCAGTTACCTCGGGGGACAGGGTGCGGCTTTCTTT. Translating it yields CASSYLGGQGAAFF.

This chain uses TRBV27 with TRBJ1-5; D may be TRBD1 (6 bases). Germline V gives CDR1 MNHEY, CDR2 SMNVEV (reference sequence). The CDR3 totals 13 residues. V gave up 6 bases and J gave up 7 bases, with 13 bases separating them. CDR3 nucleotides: TGTGCCAGCAGCGCTCCAGGGGCCCAGCCCCAGCATTTT. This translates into CASSAPGAQPQHF.

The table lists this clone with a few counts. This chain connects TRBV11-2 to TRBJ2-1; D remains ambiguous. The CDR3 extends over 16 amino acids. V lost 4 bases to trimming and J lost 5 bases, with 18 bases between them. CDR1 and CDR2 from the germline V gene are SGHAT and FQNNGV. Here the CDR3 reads CASSSPAGYENNEQFF. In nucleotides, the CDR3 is TGTGCCAGCAGCTCCCCCGCAGGCTACGAGAACAATGAGCAGTTCTTC.

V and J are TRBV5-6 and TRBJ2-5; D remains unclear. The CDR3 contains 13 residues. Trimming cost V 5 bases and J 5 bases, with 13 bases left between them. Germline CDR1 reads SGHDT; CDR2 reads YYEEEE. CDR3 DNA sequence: TGTGCCAGCAGACGACCCGCCGGGGAGACCCAGTACTTC. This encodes CASRRPAGETQYF.

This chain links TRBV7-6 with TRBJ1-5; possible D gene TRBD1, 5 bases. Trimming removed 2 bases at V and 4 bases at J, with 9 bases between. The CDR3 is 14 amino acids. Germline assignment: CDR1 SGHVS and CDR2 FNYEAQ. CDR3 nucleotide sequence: TGTGCCAGCAGCTTAATGCAGGGAAATCAGCCCCAGCATTTT. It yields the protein CASSLMQGNQPQHF.

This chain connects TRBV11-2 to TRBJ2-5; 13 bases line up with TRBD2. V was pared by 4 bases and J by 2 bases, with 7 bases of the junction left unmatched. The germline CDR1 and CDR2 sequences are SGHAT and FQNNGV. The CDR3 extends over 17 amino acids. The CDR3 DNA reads TGTGCCAGCAGCTACATAACTAGCGGGGGGGCTCAAGAGACCCAGTACTTC. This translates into CASSYITSGGAQETQYF.

CDR3 sequence: CASIGPEDRYQPQHF. In DNA, the CDR3 is TGTGCCAGCATCGGCCCAGAGGACAGGTATCAGCCCCAGCATTTT. The rearrangement uses TRBV28 and TRBJ1-5; 7 nucleotides line up with TRBD1. From germline, CDR1 is MDHEN and CDR2 SYDVKM. This CDR3 has 15 residues. The trim removed 7 bases at V and 5 bases at J, leaving 11 bases unmatched. The full variable domain, rest sourced from reference TRBV28 and TRBJ1-5, is DVKVTQSSRYLVKRTGEKVFLECVQDMDHENMFWYRQDPGLGLRLIYFSYDVKMKEKGDIPEGYSVSREKKERFSLILESASTNQTSMYLCASIGPEDRYQPQHFGDGTRLSIL.

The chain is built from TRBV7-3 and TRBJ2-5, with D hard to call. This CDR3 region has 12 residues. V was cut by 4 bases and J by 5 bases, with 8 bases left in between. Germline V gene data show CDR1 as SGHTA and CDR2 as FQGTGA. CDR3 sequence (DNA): TGTGCCAGCAGCTACGGAGAGGAGACCCAGTACTTC. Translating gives CASSYGEETQYF.